Sequencing of this T cell receptor beta chain was carried out in a study of CD8 T cells in Susac syndrome. RNA amounts of roughly 0.5 to 1 ug underwent reverse transcription with random hexamers. TCRdb itself ran the immunoSEQ multiplex PCR reads through MiXCR, one entry per CDR3 protein. Of about 120,000 distinct CDR3 sequences listed, roughly 94% were seen once; the top ten hold 0.098%. The ends were cut back, 5 bases at V and 1 base at J, with 12 bases in the middle. Germline V lookup: CDR1 MNHEY, CDR2 SMNVEV (reference sequence). This CDR3 region has 15 residues. In its sample, this clonotype was seen once.

The receptor comes from a human donor in good health. The chain combines TRBV27 with TRBJ2-4; D is undetermined. Sequenced sample: CD4+ T cells from PBMCs. This chain's CDR3 is CASSPSWTAKNIQYF. CDR3 sequence (DNA): TGTGCCAGCAGTCCTTCGTGGACCGCCAAAAACATTCAGTACTTC.